This T cell receptor beta chain was recorded in a study of control samples from healthy donors and cancer patients (dated by TCRdb to the early 2020s). Receptor amplification or capture employed the immunoSEQ multiplex PCR assay. The table was pulled from immuneACCESS by TCRdb, which kept in-frame rearrangements only. Such tables lose some clones; where checked, under half of the loss comes from unresolved V genes, and the rest has no known cause. The sample table holds some 120,000 clones, of which approximately 92% were seen once. The top ten clones comprise about 2.5% of the sample. Taken from the germline V gene (reference sequence), the CDR1 and CDR2 loops are GTSNPN and SVGIG. V loses 3 bases of germline sequence and J loses 1 base, and the interval between the two ends is 12 bases. Including the terminal cysteine and phenylalanine, the CDR3 comprises 14 residues. Of all the DNA, just the CDR3 is kept, 42 bases in frame from base 1.

Concerning this clone itself: This receptor's antigen is unknown. The sample holds no much larger clone one base away, and base qualities are not on file.

The sequencing sample was made of blood. Recombination linked TRBV30 to TRBJ1-1; the D gene assignment is ambiguous. The sequence was obtained from a man aged 18 to 35 in good health. Here the CDR3 is given as CAWRHYKENTEAFF. The DNA sequence is TGTGCCTGGAGGCACTACAAAGAGAACACTGAAGCTTTCTTT.